Here is one T cell receptor beta chain with its context. Its antigen remains unidentified. The ends were cut back, 3 bases at V and 6 bases at J, with 24 bases in the middle. The CDR3 contains 17 residues. Germline V lookup: CDR1 SGHDT, CDR2 YYEEEE. The protocol was immunoSEQ multiplex PCR, while the TCRdb copy is restricted to in-frame clones and leaves out a portion. The sample has about 200,000 clones; more than 90% are singletons. These data belong to a study of T cell responses to AZD1222 COVID-19 vaccine. Study-level findings and limits: Possibly, clonal diversity was underestimated; donors were largely white British and included more females. Dominant CD4 TCR responses targeted spike regions 160-218 and 743-854. The breadth and depth of Spike-specific TCRs increased once two AZD1222 doses had been given. The study reported that nearly half of spike-specific TCRs target unmutated variant regions.

The sequence was obtained from an adult who received the MenACWY meningococcal vaccine as a control. The chain employs TRBV5-6 and TRBJ1-2; D gene unclear. The sample consisted of peripheral blood, taken 28 days after the second dose of the MenACWY control vaccine. CDR3 sequence reads: CASSSTPVLDPQHGYTF. In nucleotides, the CDR3 is TGTGCCAGCAGCTCTACTCCTGTCCTAGATCCGCAACATGGCTACACCTTC.